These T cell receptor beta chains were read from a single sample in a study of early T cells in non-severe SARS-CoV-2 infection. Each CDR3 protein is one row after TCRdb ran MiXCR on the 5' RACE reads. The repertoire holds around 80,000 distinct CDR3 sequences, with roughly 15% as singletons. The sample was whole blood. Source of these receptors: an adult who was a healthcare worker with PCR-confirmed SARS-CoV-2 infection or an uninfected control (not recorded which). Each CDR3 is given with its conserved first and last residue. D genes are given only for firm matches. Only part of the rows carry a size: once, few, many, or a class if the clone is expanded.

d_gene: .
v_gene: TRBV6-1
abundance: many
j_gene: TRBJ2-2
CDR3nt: TGTGCCAGCAGTGATTCGGAATTTGACACCGGGGAGCTGTTTTTT
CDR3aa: CASSDSEFDTGELFF

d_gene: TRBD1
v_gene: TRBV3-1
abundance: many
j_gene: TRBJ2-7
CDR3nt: TGTGCCAGCAGCCAAGATTATTGGGGGACAGGGGGCCCTACTAGCCACTACGAGCAGTACTTC
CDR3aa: CASSQDYWGTGGPTSHYEQYF

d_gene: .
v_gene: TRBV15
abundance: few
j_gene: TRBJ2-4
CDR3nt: TGTGCCACCAGCAGAGAACACTTCACCCAGTACTTC
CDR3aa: CATSREHFTQYF

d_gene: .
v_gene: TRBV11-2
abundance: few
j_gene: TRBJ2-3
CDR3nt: TGTGCCAGCAGCTTAGCAGAAGATACGCAGTATTTT
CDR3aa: CASSLAEDTQYF

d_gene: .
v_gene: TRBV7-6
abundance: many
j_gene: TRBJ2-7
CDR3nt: TGTGCCAGCCAGGGTTGGGACTACGAGCAGTACTTC
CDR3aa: CASQGWDYEQYF

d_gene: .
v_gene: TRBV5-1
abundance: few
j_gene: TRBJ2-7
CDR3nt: TGCGCCAGCAGCTTGGCGACGGCACCTTCCTACGAGCAGTACTTC
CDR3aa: CASSLATAPSYEQYF

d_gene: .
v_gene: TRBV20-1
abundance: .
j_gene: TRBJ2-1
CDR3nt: TGCAGTGCTCCCGGGACTCCCTCCTACAATGAGCAGTTCTTC
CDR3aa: CSAPGTPSYNEQFF

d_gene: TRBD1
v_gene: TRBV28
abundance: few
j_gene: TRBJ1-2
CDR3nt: TGTGCCTCCAGGGACAGGGGTCATGGCTACACCTTC
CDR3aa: CASRDRGHGYTF

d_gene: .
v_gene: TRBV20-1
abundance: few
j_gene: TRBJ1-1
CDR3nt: TGCAGTGCTAGCCATGATGAAGCTTTCTTT
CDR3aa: CSASHDEAFF

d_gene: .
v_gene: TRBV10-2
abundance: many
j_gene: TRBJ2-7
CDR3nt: TGCGCCAGCAGTGAGTCCTCGGGCCTATCCTACGAGCAGTACTTC
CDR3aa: CASSESSGLSYEQYF

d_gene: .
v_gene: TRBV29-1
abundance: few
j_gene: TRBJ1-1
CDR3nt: TGCAGCGGGACGAATGGATTGAACACTGAAGCTTTCTTT
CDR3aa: CSGTNGLNTEAFF

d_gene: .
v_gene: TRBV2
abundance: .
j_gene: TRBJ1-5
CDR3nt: TGTGCCAGCAATCCCACGGTGGGCGGCAATCAGCCCCAGCATTTT
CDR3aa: CASNPTVGGNQPQHF

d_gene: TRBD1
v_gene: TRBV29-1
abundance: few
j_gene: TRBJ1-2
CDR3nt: TGCAGCGTTGTGGGAGGAGGGGGCTCTGGCTACACCTTC
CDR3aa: CSVVGGGGSGYTF

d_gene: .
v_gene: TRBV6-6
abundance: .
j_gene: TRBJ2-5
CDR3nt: TGTGCCAGCAGTTACGCGTGGGACTCCCAGCGAGAGACCCAGTACTTC
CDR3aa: CASSYAWDSQRETQYF

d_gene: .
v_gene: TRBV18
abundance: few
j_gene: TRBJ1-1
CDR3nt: TGTGCCAGCTCACCAGTTCGGGTGCGCCGAGAGATGAACACTGAAGCTTTCTTT
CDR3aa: CASSPVRVRREMNTEAFF

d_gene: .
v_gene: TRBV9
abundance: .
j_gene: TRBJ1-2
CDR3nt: TGTGCCAGCAGCCCCGAGGGGGGCTTATATGGCTACACCTTC
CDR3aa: CASSPEGGLYGYTF

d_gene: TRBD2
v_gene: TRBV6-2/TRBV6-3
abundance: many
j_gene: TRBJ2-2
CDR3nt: TGTGCCAGCCGGGACTACGACACCGGGGAGCTGTTTTTT
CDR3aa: CASRDYDTGELFF

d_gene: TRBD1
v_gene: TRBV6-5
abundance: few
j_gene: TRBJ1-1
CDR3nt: TGTGCCAGCACACCCGACAGGGTCAACCCTGAAGCTTTCTTT
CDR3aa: CASTPDRVNPEAFF

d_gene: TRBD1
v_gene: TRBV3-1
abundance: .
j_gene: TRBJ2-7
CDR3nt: TGTGCCAGCAGCCCCGGACAGGGGGACTACGAGCAGTACTTC
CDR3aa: CASSPGQGDYEQYF

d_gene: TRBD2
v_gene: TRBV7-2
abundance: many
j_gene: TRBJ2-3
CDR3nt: TGTGCCAGCAGCTCGGGACTAGCGGGGTTCACAGATACGCAGTATTTT
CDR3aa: CASSSGLAGFTDTQYF

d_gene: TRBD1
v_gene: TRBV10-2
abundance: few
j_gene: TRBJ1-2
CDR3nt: TGCGCCAGCAGCTTGGGACAGGGAAGATATGGCTACACCTTC
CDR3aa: CASSLGQGRYGYTF

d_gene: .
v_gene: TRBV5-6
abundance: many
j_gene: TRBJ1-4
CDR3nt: TGTGCCAGCAGCTTCACATTAGCGAGCGAAGCAAATGAAAAACTGTTTTTT
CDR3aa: CASSFTLASEANEKLFF